This passage covers 13 T cell receptor beta chains from one sample sequenced in a study of cytomegalovirus exposure and HLA in healthy donors (dated by TCRdb to about 2017). Preparation of the library involved the immunoSEQ multiplex PCR assay. For the multiplex PCR, a mixture combining 60 forward primers for TCR Vbeta segments and 13 reverse primers for TCR Jbeta segments was used. TCRdb stores this immuneACCESS table with in-frame sequences only. Part of the clones is absent; in the studies checked, under half of the shortfall reflects unresolved V genes, and no reason is known for the rest. The sample data list about 110,000 clones, and around 74% of these were observed just once. The top ten clonotypes cover around 15% of the sample. Sequencing was performed on PBMCs. The receptors originated from a woman in her thirties or forties in good health and CMV-seropositive.

This clone came up a few times. The gene calls are TRBV5-1 and TRBJ1-1, with 10 bases fitting TRBD1. Per germline, CDR1 SGHRS and CDR2 YFSETQ. The CDR3 is 14 residues long. The ends lost 4 bases at V and 6 bases at J; junction bases unmatched: 6. The CDR3 bases are TGCGCCAGCAGCGCTGGGACAGGGGTGGCTGAAGCTTTCTTT. It yields the protein CASSAGTGVAEAFF.

The V and J genes are TRBV5-4 and TRBJ2-7, with 7 bases fitting TRBD2. The J segment lost 2 bases and the V segment lost 4 bases, leaving 6 bases of the junction unmatched. CDR3 length: 14 residues. Germline V gene lookup returns CDR1 SGHNT and CDR2 YYREEE (reference sequence). The CDR3 DNA is TGTGCCAGCAGCACGGGACTAAATCCCTACGAGCAGTACTTC. Encoded protein: CASSTGLNPYEQYF. The complete variable domain, with remaining parts taken from reference TRBV5-4 and TRBJ2-7, reads ETGVTQSPTHLIKTRGQQVTLRCSSQSGHNTVSWYQQALGQGPQFIFQYYREEENGRGNFPPRFSGLQFPNYSSELNVNALELDDSALYLCASSTGLNPYEQYFGPGTRLTVT.

A single count supports this clone. The germline gene is not matched at one end of the junction; a read error may be the cause. This chain links TRBV7-7 with TRBJ2-7; 8 bases fit TRBD1. Germline CDR1 and CDR2: SSHAT and FNYEAQ (reference sequence). This CDR3 has 14 residues. The CDR3 region is CASSARQGSYEQYF. DNA of the CDR3: TGTGCTAGCAGCGCCAGACAGGGGTCCTACGAGCAGTACTTC.

The table lists this clone with a few counts. V usage is TRBV30 and J usage is TRBJ1-3; D is possibly TRBD1 (6 bases). CDR3 length equals 14 residues. Trimming cost V 2 bases and J 4 bases, with 12 bases left between them. CDR1 is GTSNPN, CDR2 SVGIG, per germline (reference sequence). CDR3 nucleotides: TGTGCCTGGAGTTATACAGGGTTCGGAAACACCATATATTTT. Translated, it gives CAWSYTGFGNTIYF.

The rearrangement uses TRBV6-1 and TRBJ1-2; 7 nucleotides align to TRBD1. Germline values: CDR1 MNHNS, CDR2 SASEGT. V shed 7 bases and J 0 bases; nucleotides not matched to a gene: 2. This CDR3 comprises 13 residues. CDR3 coding DNA: TGTGCCAGCATGGGGACAGCTAACTATGGCTACACCTTC. Its protein product is CASMGTANYGYTF.

The rearrangement joins TRBV30 to TRBJ1-1; D is perhaps TRBD1 (6 bases). With 7 bases removed from V and 1 base from J, the gap between germline ends came to 7 bases. Germline CDR1 GTSNPN, CDR2 SVGIG (reference sequence). There are 11 residues in the CDR3. The CDR3 region is CALTGNTEAFF. CDR3 sequence (DNA): TGTGCCTTGACAGGGAACACTGAAGCTTTCTTT.

The rearrangement links TRBV5-1 to TRBJ1-5; 8 nucleotides agree with TRBD1. This CDR3 is built from 15 residues. V trimming: 4 bases; J trimming: 7 bases; junction bases outside the gene matches: 10. CDR1 and CDR2 from the germline V gene are SGHRS and YFSETQ. In DNA form, the CDR3 reads TGCGCCAGCAGCCTTGGACAGGGCTCGGGGCAGCCCCAGCATTTT. It translates to CASSLGQGSGQPQHF.

The V and J genes are TRBV6-1 and TRBJ1-5; 7 bases are shared with TRBD1. V shed 4 bases and J 5 bases; nucleotides not matched to a gene: 5. Germline V gene data show CDR1 as MNHNS and CDR2 as SASEGT. The CDR3 sequence is 14 residues long. The CDR3 protein is CASSGAGGYQPQHF. The CDR3 DNA reads TGTGCCAGCAGTGGGGCAGGGGGGTATCAGCCCCAGCATTTT.

V and J are TRBV4-1 and TRBJ2-5, with 8 bases matching TRBD2. V lost 0 bases and J lost 1; bases outside the gene matches: 4. The CDR3 spans 16 residues. Germline CDR1 MGHRA, CDR2 YSYEKL. The CDR3 reads CASSQDWRGAQETQYF. Written as DNA, the CDR3 is TGCGCCAGCAGCCAAGATTGGCGGGGGGCCCAAGAGACCCAGTACTTC.

About this clone: At the DNA level, this CDR3 is encoded by other sequences in the same sample as well. The rearrangement uses TRBV6-5 and TRBJ2-7; 8 bases are shared with TRBD1. Trimming removed 2 bases from V and 0 bases from J; junction bases left unmatched: 3. The CDR3 has 15 residues. Germline V gene sequence: CDR1 MNHEY, CDR2 SVGAGI. Written as DNA, the CDR3 is TGTGCCAGCAGTTACCGGGACAGGAGCTCCTACGAGCAGTACTTC. Translated, it gives CASSYRDRSSYEQYF.

The V and J genes are TRBV29-1 and TRBJ1-1, with 7 bases fitting TRBD1. V lost 2 bases to trimming and J lost 6 bases; unmatched junction nucleotides: 9. CDR1 and CDR2 from the germline V gene are SQVTM and ANQGSEA. This CDR3 contains 14 residues. The CDR3 region has the DNA TGCAGCGTTGAAAGGGGGCCAGGGGACCCTGAAGCTTTCTTT. It codes for CSVERGPGDPEAFF.

CDR3 coding DNA: TGCGCCAGCAGCTTTGAACCCGACAGGAGTAATGAAAAACTGTTTTTT. Its translation is CASSFEPDRSNEKLFF. The chain is built from TRBV5-1 and TRBJ1-4; D possibly corresponds to TRBD1 (6 bases). The CDR3 spans 16 residues. The V end was cut by 2 bases, the J end by 4 bases, with 15 bases between. Germline loops: CDR1 SGHRS, CDR2 YFSETQ.

This clone appeared a few times. This chain uses TRBV6-5 with TRBJ2-2; perhaps TRBD1 as D (6 bases). Trimming stripped 8 bases from V and 6 bases from J, with 19 bases between. The CDR3 runs 15 residues. The germline V gene has CDR1 MNHEY and CDR2 SVGAGI. This chain's CDR3 is CASARGSPTPGELFF. As DNA, the CDR3 is TGTGCCAGCGCAAGGGGGAGTCCAACACCCGGGGAGCTGTTTTTT.